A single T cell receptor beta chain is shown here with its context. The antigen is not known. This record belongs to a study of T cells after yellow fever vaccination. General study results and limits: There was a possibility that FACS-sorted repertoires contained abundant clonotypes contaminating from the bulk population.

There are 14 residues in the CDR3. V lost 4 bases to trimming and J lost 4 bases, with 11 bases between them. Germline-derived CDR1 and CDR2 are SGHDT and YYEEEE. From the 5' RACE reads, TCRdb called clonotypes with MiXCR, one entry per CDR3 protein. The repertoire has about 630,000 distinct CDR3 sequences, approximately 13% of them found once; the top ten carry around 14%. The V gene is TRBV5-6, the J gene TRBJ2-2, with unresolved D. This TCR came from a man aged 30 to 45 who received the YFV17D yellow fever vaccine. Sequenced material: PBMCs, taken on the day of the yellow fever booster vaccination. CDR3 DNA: TGTGCCAGCAGCGGGTCCACAAGCACCGGGGAGCTGTTTTTT. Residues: CASSGSTSTGELFF. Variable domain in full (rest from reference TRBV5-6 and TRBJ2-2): DAGVTQSPTHLIKTRGQQVTLRCSPKSGHDTVSWYQQALGQGPQFIFQYYEEEERQRGNFPDRFSGHQFPNYSSELNVNALLLGDSALYLCASSGSTSTGELFFGEGSRLTVL.